Listed here are 8 T cell receptor beta chains from one sample, sequenced in a study of control samples from healthy donors and cancer patients. The protocol was immunoSEQ multiplex PCR, while the TCRdb copy is restricted to in-frame clones and leaves out a portion. The sample yields about 130,000 clones, over 90% seen once. Material: PBMCs. These receptor sequences come from a man between 60 and 75 years old with colorectal cancer.

The chain joins TRBV6-6 to TRBJ2-7; 10 bases fit TRBD1. This CDR3 has 15 residues. Trimming took 3 bases from V and 3 from J; bases not matched to a gene: 5. Germline lookup yields CDR1 MNHNY and CDR2 SVGAGI (reference sequence). CDR3 nucleotides: TGTGCCAGCAGTTATACCGGACAGGGGGGCTACGAGCAGTACTTC. It specifies CASSYTGQGGYEQYF.

This clone was seen more than once but under ten times. The chain employs TRBV19 and TRBJ1-1, with D possibly being TRBD1 (5 bases). CDR1 LNHDA and CDR2 SQIVND come from the germline V gene (reference sequence). This CDR3 comprises 17 residues. Between the trimmed V and J ends, which lost 5 bases and 3 bases, there was a span of 22 bases. This CDR3 is CASSFDLAGLRDTEAFF. The CDR3 DNA is TGTGCCAGTAGTTTCGACTTAGCGGGCCTCAGGGACACTGAAGCTTTCTTT.

The chain carries TRBV5-4 and TRBJ2-7; possible D gene TRBD2, 5 bases. V lost 0 bases to trimming and J lost 5 bases, with 9 bases between them. The CDR3 spans 13 residues. Germline CDR1 SGHNT, CDR2 YYREEE (reference sequence). CDR3 sequence: CASSLVSGNEQYF. The CDR3 DNA sequence: TGTGCCAGCAGCTTGGTATCGGGGAACGAGCAGTACTTC.

The CDR3 is CASSLSGDSSNYNSPLHF. The CDR3 nucleotides are TGCGCCAGCAGCCTCTCGGGGGACAGTAGCAACTATAATTCACCCCTCCACTTT. This sequence joins TRBV4-3 and TRBJ1-6; 7 bases agree with TRBD1. CDR3 length: 18 residues. The V gene end was trimmed by 4 bases and the J gene end by 3 bases; junction bases not matched to a gene: 12. Germline V CDR1 and CDR2: LGHNA, YSLEER.

The chain combines TRBV6-1 with TRBJ1-1; no firm D call. There are 17 residues in the CDR3. Germline lookup yields CDR1 MNHNS and CDR2 SASEGT. Trimming shortened V by 4 bases and J by 1 base, and 19 bases separated the two germline ends. The CDR3 protein is CASSGETVLPTNTEAFF. The DNA for the CDR3 is TGTGCCAGCAGTGGTGAAACAGTGCTCCCAACGAACACTGAAGCTTTCTTT.

The rearrangement joins TRBV6-5 to TRBJ2-3; 12 positions match TRBD2. Per the germline V gene, CDR1 is MNHEY and CDR2 is SVGAGI. V shed 11 bases and J 2 bases; nucleotides not matched to a gene: 5. The CDR3 contains 14 residues. CDR3 DNA: TGTGCCGCCAGGACTAGCGGGGCCACAGATACGCAGTATTTT. It encodes CAARTSGATDTQYF.

The chain joins TRBV24-1 to TRBJ1-2; tentatively, D is TRBD1 (6 bases). Deletions cut 11 bases from V and 6 bases from J, with 24 bases between. This CDR3 region has 15 residues. Germline V gene sequence: CDR1 KGHDR, CDR2 SFDVKD. This chain's CDR3 is CAIGSSRGGAHGYTF. The CDR3 nucleotides read TGTGCCATCGGCTCCTCCCGGGGGGGGGCCCATGGCTACACCTTC.

This clone was found once. The chain links TRBV27 to TRBJ1-5; 10 bases map to TRBD1. The V gene end was trimmed by 2 bases and the J gene end by 8 bases; junction bases not matched to a gene: 6. Germline values: CDR1 MNHEY, CDR2 SMNVEV (reference sequence). CDR3 length equals 15 residues. CDR3 sequence: CASSLLGTGAEPQHF. The CDR3 nucleotides are TGTGCCAGCAGTTTACTCGGGACAGGGGCAGAGCCCCAGCATTTT.